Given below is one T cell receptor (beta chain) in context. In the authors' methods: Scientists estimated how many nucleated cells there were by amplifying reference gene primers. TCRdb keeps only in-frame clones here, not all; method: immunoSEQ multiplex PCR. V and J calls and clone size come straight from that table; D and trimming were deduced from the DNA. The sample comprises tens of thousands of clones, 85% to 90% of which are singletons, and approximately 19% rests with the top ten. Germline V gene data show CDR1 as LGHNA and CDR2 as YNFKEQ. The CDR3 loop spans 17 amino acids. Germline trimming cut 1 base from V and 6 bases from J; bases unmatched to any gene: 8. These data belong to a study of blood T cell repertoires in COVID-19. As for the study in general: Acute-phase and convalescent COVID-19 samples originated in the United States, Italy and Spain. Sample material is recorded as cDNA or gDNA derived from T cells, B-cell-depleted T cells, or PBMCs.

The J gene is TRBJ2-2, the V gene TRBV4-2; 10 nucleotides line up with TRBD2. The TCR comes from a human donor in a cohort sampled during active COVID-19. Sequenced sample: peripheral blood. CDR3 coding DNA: TGTGCCAGCAGCCAAGTTGGAGCGGGAGGGCCAGCCGGGGAGCTGTTTTTT. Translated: CASSQVGAGGPAGELFF.